This record concerns one T cell receptor (beta chain) sequence. Antigen unknown. Investigators sourced 1.5 to 2 micrograms of genomic DNA from cryopreserved PBMCs for TCR beta libraries. Germline CDR1 and CDR2: KGHSH and LQKENI. V lost 3 bases and J lost 0, with 11 bases in between. CDR3 length: 15 residues. The data were produced by immunoSEQ multiplex PCR, yet TCRdb's version contains in-frame clones alone and is incomplete. This repertoire shows a few hundred thousand clones, roughly two thirds found once; its top ten account for around 6.3%. This record comes from a study of cytotoxic CD8 clonotypes in ibrutinib-treated CLL. Overall study: The average sample held about 260,000 productive templates and about 94,000 productive rearrangements.

Findings and caveats of the study: While tracking circulating CD8+ T-cell counts, baseline clonality exceeded that of age-matched healthy donors.

The V and J genes are TRBV18 and TRBJ1-2; tentative D call: TRBD1 (6 bases). This sequence was found in a human donor with chronic lymphocytic leukemia. Sequencing was performed on PBMCs, taken after 36 months of ibrutinib treatment. The DNA for the CDR3 is TGTGCCAGCTCACCGCAGCAGGGGTCTAACTATGGCTACACCTTC. Translated, it gives CASSPQQGSNYGYTF.